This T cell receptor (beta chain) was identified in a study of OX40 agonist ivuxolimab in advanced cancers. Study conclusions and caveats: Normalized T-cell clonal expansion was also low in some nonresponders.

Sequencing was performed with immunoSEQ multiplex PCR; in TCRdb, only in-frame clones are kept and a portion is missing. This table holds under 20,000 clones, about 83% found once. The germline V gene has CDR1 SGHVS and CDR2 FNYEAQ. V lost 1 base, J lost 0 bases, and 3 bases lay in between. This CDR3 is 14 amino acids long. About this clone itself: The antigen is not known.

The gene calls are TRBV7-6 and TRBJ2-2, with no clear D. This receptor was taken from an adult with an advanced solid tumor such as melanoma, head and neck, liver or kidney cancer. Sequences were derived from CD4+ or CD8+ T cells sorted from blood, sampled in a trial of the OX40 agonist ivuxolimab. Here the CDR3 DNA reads TGTGCCAGCAGCTTAGAGCCGAACACCGGGGAGCTGTTTTTT. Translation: CASSLEPNTGELFF.